A selection of T cell receptor beta chains follows, all from one sample in a study of T cell responses to AZD1222 COVID-19 vaccine. TCRdb's table, derived via immunoSEQ multiplex PCR, lists solely in-frame clones and lacks some. The table lists over 120,000 clones, about 91% of them singletons. The source material was peripheral blood, sampled 28 days after the second AZD1222 dose. The receptors here all came from an adult who received the AZD1222 COVID-19 vaccine. Each CDR3 is given with its conserved first and last residue. A D gene is named only where the DNA matches it firmly. Size is stated for part of the rows, as once, few or many counts, or as a class when the clone is expanded.

clone size	V gene	J gene	D gene	CDR3 DNA	CDR3 protein
NA	TRBV5-4	TRBJ1-1	NA	TGTGCCAGCAGCTTTGGGCGGAGGAACACTGAAGCTTTCTTT	CASSFGRRNTEAFF
NA	TRBV12-3/TRBV12-4	TRBJ2-2	NA	TGTGCCAGCACGGGACTTAACACCGGGGAGCTGTTTTTT	CASTGLNTGELFF
NA	TRBV15	TRBJ1-1	TRBD1	TGTGCCACCAGCAGTGGGGTAAAGGGGGCGGCTTTCTTT	CATSSGVKGAAFF
once	TRBV28	TRBJ1-1	NA	TGTGCCACCCAAATAGGGGTCACTGAAGCTTTCTTT	CATQIGVTEAFF
NA	TRBV25-1	TRBJ1-6	NA	TGTGCCAGCAGTTTGTCCTATAATTCACCCCTCCACTTT	CASSLSYNSPLHF
NA	TRBV7-3	TRBJ2-1	TRBD2	TGTGCCAGCAGCCTCATGGGGACTAGCGGCTCTTTCAATGAGCAGTTCTTC	CASSLMGTSGSFNEQFF
NA	TRBV6-1	TRBJ1-2	TRBD1	TGTGCCAGCAGTTGGGACAGGGTGAGCACCTTC	CASSWDRVSTF
NA	TRBV5-1	TRBJ1-1	TRBD1	TGCGCCAGCAGCTCGGACAGGGTTCTGGGGACTGAAGCTTTCTTT	CASSSDRVLGTEAFF
NA	TRBV12-3/TRBV12-4	TRBJ1-3	NA	TGTGCCAGCAGTTTTTACGCTGGAAACACCATATATTTT	CASSFYAGNTIYF
NA	TRBV4-2	TRBJ2-1	TRBD2	TGTGCCAGCAGCCAAGTCCTATCTAGCGGGAGGCCCCATGAGCAGTTCTTC	CASSQVLSSGRPHEQFF
NA	TRBV15	TRBJ1-2	NA	TGTGCCACCAGCAGCGGAAATAAGCCTTATGGCTACACCTTC	CATSSGNKPYGYTF
NA	TRBV4-1	TRBJ2-1	TRBD1	TGCGCCAGCAGCCCTCGTCGAGGGACAGGAGAAACCAATGAGCAGTTCTTC	CASSPRRGTGETNEQFF
NA	TRBV2	TRBJ1-4	NA	TGTGCCAGCTTTCATCGGGTTACCACCTATAATGAAAAACTGTTTTTT	CASFHRVTTYNEKLFF
once	TRBV6-2/TRBV6-3	TRBJ1-1	NA	TGTGCCAGCAGTTACTCTCCTGGGGGGACTGAAGCTTTCTTT	CASSYSPGGTEAFF
NA	TRBV19	TRBJ1-1	TRBD1	TGTGCCAGTAGTGGAGACAGGGGGAGTGTGAACACTGAAGCTTTCTTT	CASSGDRGSVNTEAFF
NA	TRBV28	TRBJ1-6	NA	TGTGCCAGCAGTTCTGCAGCAACAAGCTCCTATAATTCACCCCTCCACTTT	CASSSAATSSYNSPLHF
NA	TRBV6-5	TRBJ2-7	TRBD2	TGTGCCAGCAGCGATAGCGGGAGAGTCTCCTACGAGCAGTACTTC	CASSDSGRVSYEQYF
few	TRBV7-9	TRBJ1-3	TRBD1	TGTGCCAGCAGCCGGGGACAGGGAGAAAACACCATATATTTT	CASSRGQGENTIYF
once	TRBV7-2	TRBJ2-1	NA	TGTGCCAGCAGCTTAGTAGGCACAGTCGGTAGGGACAATGAGCAGTTCTTC	CASSLVGTVGRDNEQFF
NA	TRBV19	TRBJ2-2	NA	TGTGCCAGTAGTATGTACGGGAGCACCGGGGAGCTGTTTTTT	CASSMYGSTGELFF
NA	TRBV6-5	TRBJ2-3	NA	TGTGCCAGCAAACAGGCCGGCACAGATACGCAGTATTTT	CASKQAGTDTQYF
NA	TRBV5-5	TRBJ1-5	NA	TGTGCCAGCAGCTTGGAGGGGGGTCGGCCCCAGCATTTT	CASSLEGGRPQHF
NA	TRBV6-6	TRBJ1-3	TRBD1	TGTGCCACGCGGGGGACAGGGGGCTCTGGAAACACCATATATTTT	CATRGTGGSGNTIYF
once	TRBV5-1	TRBJ2-7	TRBD1	TGCGCCAGCAGCTTGACAGGGGACTACGAGCAGTACTTC	CASSLTGDYEQYF
NA	TRBV10-3	TRBJ2-7	NA	TGTGCCATCAGTCCTACAGCGGATACTTACGAGCAGTACTTC	CAISPTADTYEQYF
NA	TRBV11-2	TRBJ2-1	NA	TGTGCCAGCAGCTTCCGCATAAACGACAATGAGCAGTTCTTC	CASSFRINDNEQFF
NA	TRBV7-2	TRBJ2-7	TRBD2	TGTGCCAGCAGCTTAGCTCGAGCGGGAGGGATCCGCGAGCAGTACTTC	CASSLARAGGIREQYF
NA	TRBV30	TRBJ2-7	TRBD2	TGTGCCTGGAGTGTCCTGACTAGCGGCGGAGGCGAGCAGTACTTC	CAWSVLTSGGGEQYF
NA	TRBV5-1	TRBJ1-2	NA	TGCGCCAGCAGCTTGGAGGGGACGGGCCCTGATGGCTACACCTTC	CASSLEGTGPDGYTF
NA	TRBV9	TRBJ1-2	NA	TGTGCCAGCAGCGTAGAGGAGGGCCCTTATGGCTACACCTTC	CASSVEEGPYGYTF
NA	TRBV29-1	TRBJ1-1	NA	TGCAGCGTAGAAGCGGGCGGATGGACTGAAGCTTTCTTT	CSVEAGGWTEAFF
NA	TRBV25-1	TRBJ1-1	NA	TGTGCCAGCACCCCGGTGGGGAACACTGAAGCTTTCTTT	CASTPVGNTEAFF
NA	TRBV6-5	TRBJ2-1	NA	TGTGCCAGCAGTTATCCGGGACAAGGACTCTACAATGAGCAGTTCTTC	CASSYPGQGLYNEQFF
NA	TRBV6-2/TRBV6-3	TRBJ2-1	TRBD2	TGTGCCAGCAGTGCCGGGCTAGCGGGCCGTATCGAGCAGTTCTTC	CASSAGLAGRIEQFF
NA	TRBV4-3	TRBJ2-1	NA	TGCGCCAGCAGCCAAGAGGGGGTTGACCCGAACAATGAGCAGTTCTTC	CASSQEGVDPNNEQFF